These 9 T cell receptor beta chains were all obtained from the same sample, sequenced in a study of blood T cell repertoires in COVID-19. Profiled with immunoSEQ multiplex PCR; TCRdb holds only in-frame clones, not every one. The sample lists 200,000 to 250,000 clones, around nine tenths occurring once. The sequenced sample consisted of peripheral blood. The receptors come from a woman in her thirties or forties who had recovered from COVID-19.

The chain has TRBV24-1 and TRBJ1-4, with D perhaps TRBD1 (6 bases). Trimming pared 4 bases from V and 8 bases from J, leaving 16 bases between. This CDR3 region has 15 residues. Germline V gene data show CDR1 as KGHDR and CDR2 as SFDVKD. The CDR3 DNA sequence: TGTGCCACCAGTGAGGCCGGGACACCTGAGGAAAAACTGTTTTTT. Protein sequence: CATSEAGTPEEKLFF.

This chain joins TRBV11-3 and TRBJ2-1, with D possibly TRBD2 on 5 matching bases. CDR3 length: 14 residues. Germline CDR1 is SGHNT and CDR2 is YENEEA. V gave up 1 base and J gave up 6 bases, with 10 bases separating them. CDR3 in amino acids: CASSLVVGVNEQFF. CDR3 bases: TGTGCCAGCAGCTTAGTTGTGGGAGTCAATGAGCAGTTCTTC.

This rearrangement joins TRBV12-3 or TRBV12-4 to TRBJ1-1; the D gene is possibly TRBD1 (5 bases). Trimming shortened V by 3 bases and J by 11 bases, and 13 bases separated the two germline ends. The CDR3 is 12 residues long. The CDR3 region is CASSLMWGDAFF. The CDR3, as DNA: TGTGCCAGCAGTTTGATGTGGGGGGATGCTTTCTTT.

V is TRBV6-6 and J is TRBJ1-5, with 9 bases matching TRBD1. The V gene's germline CDR1 is MNHNY and CDR2 SVGAGI (reference sequence). This CDR3 region has 16 residues. Trimming removed 5 bases from V and 1 base from J; junction bases left unmatched: 6. CDR3 nucleotides: TGTGCCAGCAGTCCCTGGGACAGGGACAGCAATCAGCCCCAGCATTTT. It translates to CASSPWDRDSNQPQHF.

This rearrangement joins TRBV29-1 to TRBJ1-2; 12 bases are shared with TRBD1. The trim removed 7 bases at V and 4 bases at J, leaving 4 bases unmatched. The length of the CDR3 is 13 residues. Germline V gene sequence: CDR1 SQVTM, CDR2 ANQGSEA. The chain's CDR3 is CSAGTGGGYGYTF. CDR3 coding DNA: TGCAGCGCCGGGACAGGGGGCGGCTATGGCTACACCTTC.

The chain recombines TRBV2 with TRBJ1-1, with D perhaps TRBD1 (6 bases). Trimming stripped 5 bases from V and 0 bases from J, with 13 bases between. The germline CDR1 and CDR2 sequences are SNHLY and FYNNEI. The CDR3 extends over 15 amino acids. The CDR3 sequence is CASSLQGAMNTEAFF. CDR3 nucleotide sequence: TGTGCCAGCAGTTTACAGGGTGCCATGAACACTGAAGCTTTCTTT.

The chain uses TRBV7-2 and TRBJ1-2; 7 bases align to TRBD1. The CDR3 length is 14 residues. The V gene's germline CDR1 is SGHTA and CDR2 FQGNSA. The V gene end was trimmed by 1 base and the J gene end by 8 bases; junction bases not matched to a gene: 7. As DNA, the CDR3 is TGTGCCAGCAGCTTAGTCCGGTTAGGGGGCGGCTACACCTTC. It yields the protein CASSLVRLGGGYTF. Variable domain in full (rest from reference TRBV7-2 and TRBJ1-2): GAGVSQSPSNKVTEKGKDVELRCDPISGHTALYWYRQSLGQGLEFLIYFQGNSAPDKSGLPSDRFSAERTGGSVSTLTIQRTQQEDSAVYLCASSLVRLGGGYTFGSGTRLTVV.

The chain uses TRBV19 and TRBJ2-2; 9 bases map to TRBD2. Germline CDR1 reads LNHDA; CDR2 reads SQIVND (reference sequence). CDR3 length: 15 residues. Trimming took 6 bases from V and 5 from J; bases not matched to a gene: 7. The CDR3 here is CASREASGKTGELFF. The CDR3 nucleotides are TGTGCCAGTAGAGAGGCTAGCGGGAAGACCGGGGAGCTGTTTTTT.

This clone was observed a few times. The V call is TRBV7-3, the J call TRBJ1-1; perhaps TRBD1 as D (6 bases). The CDR3 spans 14 residues. The V end was cut by 1 base, the J end by 5 bases, with 11 bases between. CDR1 SGHTA and CDR2 FQGTGA come from the germline V gene. This chain's CDR3 is CASSLKAGVTEAFF. CDR3 sequence (DNA): TGTGCCAGCAGCTTAAAGGCAGGGGTTACTGAAGCTTTCTTT.